These 4 T cell receptor beta chains were all obtained from the same sample, sequenced in a study of identical twins. In TCRdb, the 5' RACE reads were re-called with MiXCR into one record per CDR3 protein. The repertoire holds approximately 140,000 distinct CDR3 sequences, with around 3.4% as singletons. Specimen: memory T cells sorted from blood. These receptors all come from a man between 18 and 35 years old in good health.

Ten or more counts support this clonotype. The rearrangement links TRBV20-1 to TRBJ2-1; TRBD2 agrees at 7 bases. Per the germline V gene, CDR1 is DFQATT and CDR2 is SNEGSKA (reference sequence). The CDR3 extends over 11 amino acids. DNA for the CDR3: TGCGTCTCTGACGGGGGGACTGGACAGTTCTTC. Its protein is CVSDGGTGQFF.

This clonotype was observed at least ten times. The V gene is TRBV7-6, the J gene TRBJ1-1; D remains unclear. CDR1 is SGHVS, CDR2 FNYEAQ, per germline. V lost 3 bases to trimming and J lost 3 bases, with 8 bases between them. This CDR3 has 13 amino acids. The CDR3: CASSFKLDTEAFF. The DNA for the CDR3 is TGTGCCAGCAGCTTTAAACTGGACACTGAAGCTTTCTTT.

This clonotype was recorded at least ten times. The chain couples TRBV5-1 to TRBJ2-1, with a tentative D call TRBD2 (5 bases). CDR3 length: 16 residues. V was cut by 0 bases and J by 0 bases, with 10 bases left in between. From germline, CDR1 is SGHRS and CDR2 YFSETQ. The CDR3 here is CASSLAAASSYNEQFF. Written as DNA, the CDR3 is TGCGCCAGCAGCTTGGCAGCGGCGAGCTCCTACAATGAGCAGTTCTTC.

In its sample, this clonotype was seen once. CDR3 in DNA: TGTGCCAGCAGCTTCCGGGCAGGGAACACAGATACGCAGTATTTT. It specifies CASSFRAGNTDTQYF. J is TRBJ2-3 and V is TRBV11-2, with D perhaps matching TRBD1 (5 bases). Trimming removed 3 bases at V and 2 bases at J, with 12 bases between. CDR3 length: 15 amino acids. Per germline, CDR1 SGHAT and CDR2 FQNNGV.